The 16 T cell receptor beta chains presented below share a single source sample, sequenced in a study of CD8 T cells in Susac syndrome. RNA amounts of roughly 0.45 to 1 ug underwent reverse transcription with random hexamers. TCRdb re-called the immunoSEQ multiplex PCR reads through MiXCR, storing one row per CDR3 protein. The sample consists of roughly 150,000 distinct CDR3 sequences, approximately 95% of them appearing once. Specimen: CD4+ T cells from PBMCs. The source of these receptors is a human donor with Susac syndrome.

This chain joins TRBV29-1 and TRBJ2-1, with D tentatively TRBD1 or TRBD2 (5 bases each). The V end lost 6 bases, the J end lost 4 bases, and 16 bases lay between the germline ends. The CDR3 runs 14 residues. Germline CDR1 SQVTM, CDR2 ANQGSEA. CDR3 DNA: TGCAGCGTAGTGTGGCCTGGGGGTTACAATGAGCAGTTCTTC. Protein product: CSVVWPGGYNEQFF.

J is TRBJ1-2 and V is TRBV4-2; D may be TRBD1 (5 bases). The CDR3 covers 16 residues. V was clipped by 1 base and J by 7 bases, with 19 bases between them. The V gene's germline CDR1 is LGHNA and CDR2 YNFKEQ. CDR3 protein: CASSQASSAGNLGYTF. CDR3 bases: TGTGCCAGCAGCCAAGCTTCTTCGGCAGGGAATCTTGGCTACACCTTC.

The rearrangement joins TRBV14 to TRBJ1-6; D call uncertain. The germline V gene encodes CDR1 SGHDN and CDR2 FVKESK. The ends were cut back, 4 bases at V and 4 bases at J, with 8 bases in the middle. The CDR3 extends over 14 amino acids. This CDR3 reads CASSRQGYNSPLHF. The CDR3 DNA sequence: TGTGCCAGCAGCCGACAAGGGTATAATTCACCCCTCCACTTT.

The V and J genes are TRBV9 and TRBJ2-5; D gene ambiguous. In germline, CDR1 is SGDLS, CDR2 YYNGEE. The CDR3 consists of 15 residues. The V end lost 0 bases, the J end lost 4 bases, and 13 bases lay between the germline ends. The CDR3 DNA sequence: TGTGCCAGCAGCGTAGACGTGGATTCTAGAGAGACCCAGTACTTC. Protein product: CASSVDVDSRETQYF.

This sequence joins TRBV5-1 and TRBJ2-1; TRBD1 is a possible D gene (6 bases). V shed 0 bases and J shed 3 bases, with 10 bases lying between them. The CDR3 is 15 amino acids. Per the germline V gene, CDR1 is SGHRS and CDR2 is YFSETQ. CDR3 protein: CASSLGQELYNEQFF. CDR3 DNA sequence: TGCGCCAGCAGCTTGGGACAGGAGCTCTACAATGAGCAGTTCTTC.

The chain uses TRBV5-1 and TRBJ2-3, with TRBD2 matching over 8 bases. The V and J ends lost 2 bases and 0 bases, in that order; junction bases with no gene match: 2. The germline V gene has CDR1 SGHRS and CDR2 YFSETQ. The CDR3 has 15 residues. CDR3: CASSFSGASTDTQYF. In nucleotides, the CDR3 is TGCGCCAGCAGCTTTAGCGGGGCGAGCACAGATACGCAGTATTTT. The whole variable domain, filled in from reference TRBV5-1 and TRBJ2-3, reads KAGVTQTPRYLIKTRGQQVTLSCSPISGHRSVSWYQQTPGQGLQFLFEYFSETQRNKGNFPGRFSGRQFSNSRSEMNVSTLELGDSALYLCASSFSGASTDTQYFGPGTRLTVL.

V and J are TRBV20-1 and TRBJ2-5, with TRBD2 matching over 8 bases. Trimming removed 5 bases from V and 3 bases from J; junction bases left unmatched: 14. Germline V lookup: CDR1 DFQATT, CDR2 SNEGSKA (reference sequence). There are 16 residues in the CDR3. Written as DNA, the CDR3 is TGCAGTGCTCCATCAGCGGCGGGGGGACATAAAGAGACCCAGTACTTC. Its protein product is CSAPSAAGGHKETQYF.

This chain uses TRBV6-1 with TRBJ2-7; D gene uncertain. V was pared by 6 bases and J by 3 bases, with 15 bases between. Germline CDR1 reads MNHNS; CDR2 reads SASEGT. The CDR3 runs 14 residues. CDR3 sequence reads: CASRRIQEYYEQYF. The DNA for the CDR3 is TGTGCCAGCAGGCGGATTCAGGAGTACTACGAGCAGTACTTC.

The chain uses TRBV7-9 and TRBJ2-7; 8 bases map to TRBD2. The CDR3 loop spans 16 amino acids. Trimming removed 1 base from V and 0 bases from J; junction bases left unmatched: 5. Germline assignment: CDR1 SEHNR and CDR2 FQNEAQ (reference sequence). The CDR3 region has the DNA TGTGCCAGCAGCTTAGGGGTAGCGGGGAGCTCCTACGAGCAGTACTTC. It is translated as CASSLGVAGSSYEQYF.

V and J are TRBV29-1 and TRBJ2-6; D ambiguous. In germline, CDR1 is SQVTM, CDR2 ANQGSEA. The ends were cut back, 7 bases at V and 3 bases at J, with 7 bases in the middle. This CDR3 is 12 amino acids long. CDR3 amino acids: CSAVGGANVLTF. The CDR3, as DNA: TGCAGCGCCGTAGGTGGGGCCAACGTCCTGACTTTC.

The genes are TRBV20-1 and TRBJ2-7, with 7 nucleotides matching TRBD1. CDR1 DFQATT and CDR2 SNEGSKA come from the germline V gene (reference sequence). J lost 0 bases, V lost 3 bases, and 2 bases had no gene match. There are 13 residues in the CDR3. CDR3 nucleotides: TGCAGTGCTAGGACAGGGAGCTCCTACGAGCAGTACTTC. Residues: CSARTGSSYEQYF.

The genes are TRBV29-1 and TRBJ1-2; D is possibly TRBD1 (6 bases). The V gene lost 7 bases and the J gene lost 2 bases, with 11 bases spanning the gap. This CDR3 has 12 residues. CDR1 SQVTM and CDR2 ANQGSEA come from the germline V gene. The CDR3 loop reads CSGGGQNYGYTF. For the CDR3, the DNA is TGCAGCGGTGGGGGGCAAAACTATGGCTACACCTTC.

The rearrangement joins TRBV4-1 to TRBJ2-5; D possibly corresponds to TRBD2 (6 bases). V gave up 4 bases and J gave up 4 bases, with 13 bases separating them. Germline CDR1 is MGHRA and CDR2 is YSYEKL. This CDR3 contains 14 residues. Here the CDR3 DNA reads TGCGCCAGCAGCCGCGAGGGAGGTTCAGAGACCCAGTACTTC. Encoded protein: CASSREGGSETQYF.

This chain joins TRBV9 and TRBJ2-3, with a possible D match to TRBD2 (5 bases). Germline V gives CDR1 SGDLS, CDR2 YYNGEE. This CDR3 contains 16 residues. The ends were cut back, 0 bases at V and 3 bases at J, with 14 bases in the middle. The CDR3, as DNA: TGTGCCAGCAGCGTAGGGGCGGGCGTGGTGACAGATACGCAGTATTTT. Its translation: CASSVGAGVVTDTQYF.

The gene calls are TRBV28 and TRBJ1-4; TRBD1 matches at 7 bases. Germline-derived CDR1 and CDR2 are MDHEN and SYDVKM. J lost 3 bases, V lost 6 bases, and 10 bases had no gene match. The CDR3 consists of 16 residues. The CDR3 is CASRNPPGQPNEKLFF. Here the CDR3 DNA reads TGTGCCAGCAGAAACCCCCCGGGACAGCCTAATGAAAAACTGTTTTTT.

The chain is built from TRBV5-1 and TRBJ1-5, with unresolved D. V dropped 2 bases and J dropped 7 bases, with 10 bases sitting between them. Germline V lookup: CDR1 SGHRS, CDR2 YFSETQ. The CDR3 length is 13 residues. CDR3 in amino acids: CASSFSPDQPQHF. The CDR3 coding sequence is TGCGCCAGCAGCTTTTCGCCAGACCAGCCCCAGCATTTT.